The source of this T cell receptor beta chain is a study of T cells after yellow fever vaccination. TCRdb independently ran MiXCR on the 5' RACE reads; one entry per CDR3 protein. The sample includes 500,000 to 650,000 distinct CDR3 sequences, about 17% of them seen just once. In germline, CDR1 is MNHEY, CDR2 SVGEGT. The CDR3 is made up of 14 amino acids. The trim removed 5 bases at V and 5 bases at J, leaving 8 bases unmatched. The genes are TRBV6-2 or TRBV6-3 and TRBJ2-5; 7 positions agree with TRBD1. The sequence was obtained from a man aged 18 to 30 who received the YFV17D yellow fever vaccine. The sequencing used PBMCs, collected 4 to 6 days after the first yellow fever vaccination. The CDR3 here is CASSDRQGRETQYF. Written as DNA, the CDR3 is TGTGCCAGCAGTGACAGACAGGGTCGGGAGACCCAGTACTTC.